Presented here are 16 T cell receptor beta chains from one specimen sequenced in a study of regulatory T cells in long-lasting Graves disease. iRepertoire HTBI primers and Arm-PCR of CDR3 regions built TCR beta libraries. TCRdb re-derived calls from the multiplex PCR reads in MiXCR, one entry per CDR3 protein. The sample shows under 500,000 distinct CDR3 sequences, less than 25% of them seen only once. Sample time point: persistent/refractory GD, antithyroid drugs over 5 years with positive TRAb. Preparation of the TCR library used RNA extracted from PBMCs. The sample was peripheral blood mononuclear cells (PBMCs), taken when the disease was refractory, from a patient treated with antithyroid drugs. These receptor sequences come from a female donor with Graves disease.

A few counts support this clonotype. V usage is TRBV7-9 and J usage is TRBJ1-6; TRBD1 matches at 7 bases. J lost 6 bases, V lost 4 bases, and 9 bases had no gene match. This CDR3 is 16 amino acids long. Germline CDR1 reads SEHNR; CDR2 reads FQNEAQ (reference sequence). CDR3 amino acids: CASSSPPGQLNSPLHF. In DNA, the CDR3 is TGTGCCAGCAGCTCACCTCCGGGACAGCTTAATTCACCCCTCCACTTT.

This clonotype has ten or more counts. The chain is built from TRBV12-3 or TRBV12-4 and TRBJ1-2, with 7 bases matching TRBD1. The CDR3 is 14 residues long. Trimming cost V 7 bases and J 8 bases; bases outside gene matches: 13. Here the CDR3 reads CASTPRTGRSGYTF. DNA of the CDR3: TGTGCCAGCACCCCCCGGACAGGTCGGTCAGGCTACACCTTC.

Many counts were recorded for this clonotype. The J gene is TRBJ2-2, the V gene TRBV11-2; D gene ambiguous. V was clipped by 0 bases and J by 3 bases, with 8 bases between them. The CDR3 runs to 15 residues. Germline V gene sequence: CDR1 SGHAT, CDR2 FQNNGV. In DNA form, the CDR3 reads TGTGCCAGCAGCTTAGACGGTCTGTACACCGGGGAGCTGTTTTTT. Residues: CASSLDGLYTGELFF.

Concerning this clonotype: This sequence may be a read error, since a much larger clone differs from it by one base. The V and J genes are TRBV28 and TRBJ1-2; the D gene is possibly TRBD1 (6 bases). The CDR3 extends over 14 amino acids. V shed 5 bases and J shed 12 bases, with 22 bases lying between them. Germline-derived CDR1 and CDR2 are MDHEN and SYDVKM. CDR3 sequence (DNA): TGTGCCAGCAGTACCAGTTTACTCGCAGGGGCTGACACCTTC. Its protein product is CASSTSLLAGADTF.

In this sample, this clonotype turned up many times. The chain employs TRBV27 and TRBJ2-7; D unclear. Germline V lookup: CDR1 MNHEY, CDR2 SMNVEV (reference sequence). There are 14 residues in the CDR3. Trimming left V 6 bases short and J 0 bases short, with 12 bases between. The CDR3, as DNA: TGTGCCAGCAGCCCCACCTTACTCTCCTACGAGCAGTACTTC. It translates to CASSPTLLSYEQYF.

This clonotype was picked up many times. The J gene is TRBJ1-6, the V gene TRBV30; unclear D gene. V was clipped by 3 bases and J by 7 bases, with 13 bases between them. The CDR3 length is 14 residues. The germline V gene encodes CDR1 GTSNPN and CDR2 SVGIG (reference sequence). The CDR3 loop is CAWSSGLENSPLHF. DNA for the CDR3: TGTGCCTGGAGCTCAGGACTGGAGAATTCACCCCTCCACTTT.

At least ten counts were recorded for this clonotype. In DNA, the CDR3 is TGTGCCAGCAGTGGGACAGCCTACGAGCAGTACTTC. Protein product: CASSGTAYEQYF. The rearrangement joins TRBV2 to TRBJ2-7, with D maybe TRBD1 (6 bases). Germline V lookup: CDR1 SNHLY, CDR2 FYNNEI. V lost 4 bases to trimming and J lost 2 bases, with 6 bases between them. The CDR3 has 12 amino acids.

V is TRBV5-1 and J is TRBJ2-6; D not resolved. Trimming cost V 0 bases and J 4 bases, with 11 bases left between them. This CDR3 is built from 16 residues. Germline V gene lookup returns CDR1 SGHRS and CDR2 YFSETQ. CDR3 DNA: TGCGCCAGCAGCTTGGGGGGTTTGCGAGGGGCCAACGTCCTGACTTTC. Translation gives CASSLGGLRGANVLTF.

This clonotype was seen more than once but under ten times. This chain uses TRBV12-3 or TRBV12-4 with TRBJ1-1, with a weak D call TRBD1 (5 bases). This CDR3 region has 18 residues. The V end lost 4 bases, the J end lost 7 bases, and 28 bases lay between the germline ends. The CDR3 DNA sequence: TGTGCCAGCAGTTCTGGACTGGGACGCGCGCCCCTACGCGGTGAAGCTTTCTTT. Translating it yields CASSSGLGRAPLRGEAFF.

This clonotype was observed many times. This chain links TRBV12-5 with TRBJ2-5; D unclear. The V gene lost 7 bases and the J gene lost 2 bases, with 11 bases spanning the gap. This CDR3 is 13 amino acids long. In germline, CDR1 is LGHNT, CDR2 FRNRAP. Written as DNA, the CDR3 is TGTGCTAGTGCCTCCAGGTTGCAAGAGACCCAGTACTTC. It yields the protein CASASRLQETQYF.

The V call is TRBV30, the J call TRBJ1-1; a possible D gene is TRBD1 (6 bases). The V end was cut by 3 bases, the J end by 2 bases, with 7 bases between. CDR3 length: 12 residues. Germline V gene sequence: CDR1 GTSNPN, CDR2 SVGIG (reference sequence). The CDR3 here is CAWRGGNTEAFF. The DNA for the CDR3 is TGTGCCTGGAGAGGGGGAAACACTGAAGCTTTCTTT.

This clonotype occurred many times. V gene TRBV11-2 combines with J gene TRBJ2-4; 10 bases agree with TRBD1. With 0 bases clipped from V and 3 bases from J, the junction kept 8 bases outside the gene matches. Germline V gives CDR1 SGHAT, CDR2 FQNNGV. This CDR3 contains 18 residues. The CDR3 region is CASSLDGQGEFGKNIQYF. CDR3 DNA sequence: TGTGCCAGCAGCTTAGATGGACAGGGGGAGTTTGGCAAAAACATTCAGTACTTC.

The chain recombines TRBV25-1 with TRBJ1-1; D remains ambiguous. This CDR3 has 13 amino acids. Trimming stripped 0 bases from V and 8 bases from J, with 10 bases between. From germline, CDR1 is MGHDK and CDR2 SYGVNS. CDR3 sequence reads: CASSEYGKGEAFF. The DNA for the CDR3 is TGTGCCAGCAGTGAATATGGGAAGGGCGAAGCTTTCTTT. The entire variable domain, with the rest obtained from reference TRBV25-1 and TRBJ1-1, is as follows: EADIYQTPRYLVIGTGKKITLECSQTMGHDKMYWYQQDPGMELHLIHYSYGVNSTEKGDLSSESTVSRIRTEHFPLTLESARPSHTSQYLCASSEYGKGEAFFGQGTRLTVV.

V and J are TRBV19 and TRBJ2-7, with TRBD1 identical over 8 bases. The junction had 8 bases not matched to a gene; V was cut back by 7 bases and J by 0 bases. This CDR3 region has 15 residues. Germline loops: CDR1 LNHDA, CDR2 SQIVND (reference sequence). The CDR3 here is CASKGRDRPSYEQYF. The CDR3 nucleotides are TGTGCCAGTAAAGGCCGGGACAGGCCCTCCTACGAGCAGTACTTC.

This clonotype was detected only a few times. The chain combines TRBV6-1 with TRBJ1-1; a weak D match, TRBD1 (6 bases). Germline V lookup: CDR1 MNHNS, CDR2 SASEGT. The CDR3 contains 17 residues. V lost 3 bases, J lost 1 base, and 18 bases lay in between. The CDR3, as DNA: TGTGCCAGCAGTGATGAGTCCCCGGGGGCGGGGAACACTGAAGCTTTCTTT. Amino acids: CASSDESPGAGNTEAFF.

The chain carries TRBV14 and TRBJ2-7; TRBD2 matches 7 bases. The CDR3 is 15 residues long. V dropped 0 bases and J dropped 6; count of bases not matched to a gene: 8. Germline CDR1 is SGHDN and CDR2 is FVKESK. The chain's CDR3 is CASSQDASGFGEQYF. CDR3 sequence (DNA): TGTGCCAGCAGCCAAGACGCTAGCGGCTTTGGCGAGCAGTACTTC.